This T cell receptor beta chain was sequenced in a study of blood T cell repertoires in COVID-19. Study information: Sources were T cells, B-cell-depleted T cells, or PBMCs; the material itself was cDNA or gDNA.

Methods used by the authors: Amplifying reference gene primers gave estimates of nucleated cell counts. The protocol was immunoSEQ multiplex PCR, while the TCRdb copy is restricted to in-frame clones and leaves out a portion. That table gives V, J and clone size, and the DNA gave D and trimming. The sample includes around 52,000 clones, around four fifths of them seen just once. The receptor was isolated from a human donor in a cohort sampled during active COVID-19. The material sequenced was peripheral blood.

The DNA of the CDR3 is TGCGCCAGCAGCCAAGTCGGTAAGGACAGGCTAATATACAATGAGCAGTTCTTC. It translates to CASSQVGKDRLIYNEQFF. V gene TRBV4-1 combines with J gene TRBJ2-1, with 7 bases identical to TRBD1. The CDR3 is made up of 18 amino acids. The V segment lost 1 base and the J segment 4 bases; nucleotides outside the gene matches: 13. In germline, CDR1 is MGHRA, CDR2 YSYEKL.